This T cell receptor (beta chain) was captured in a study of T cells expressing NK-cell markers. Study at large: In sorted CD3+CD56+NKG2C+, CD3+CD56+NKG2C- and CD3+CD56-NKG2C+ T cells, TCR beta repertoires were obtained. Whole-study findings and limits: Top CD8+ clonotypes included the dominant CD3+CD56+NKG2C+ clonotypes in 5 or 6 donors.

5'RACE template switching with UMIs generated TCR beta cDNA. Following a re-call of the 5' RACE reads, TCRdb has one entry per CDR3 protein and lacks DNA. Recorded for this sample: around 260,000 distinct CDR3 sequences. Concerning this clonotype: Antigen specificity is unknown.

Sequencing was carried out using blood T cells: a sorted CD56 or NKG2C T cell subset, CD4+ or CD8+ T cells, or bulk PBMC T cells (not recorded which). The receptor comes from a woman between 18 and 70 years old in good health.

The CDR3: CASSPVGDTDTQYF. The J gene is TRBJ2-3, the V gene TRBV18; the TCRdb D gene call, TRBD1, has no DNA to confirm it. Germline CDR1 is KGHSH and CDR2 is LQKENI. This CDR3 has 14 amino acids.